This T cell receptor beta chain comes out of a study of T cell responses to AZD1222 COVID-19 vaccine. Trimming removed 5 bases from V and 7 bases from J; junction bases left unmatched: 7. The CDR3 is 15 amino acids. Germline CDR1 and CDR2: SGHVS and FNYEAQ. Study-level findings and limits: Only a handful of individuals given AZD1222 were seropositive at baseline. The sample set comprised mostly white British donors with more females, and clonal diversity was possibly underestimated.

Worth noting for this clone: As yet, its antigen is unknown.

Measured with immunoSEQ multiplex PCR; TCRdb has only the in-frame clones, and not every one. Here the sample spans about 140,000 clones, around 92% being singletons. The material sequenced was peripheral blood, taken after recovery from COVID-19. This TCR derives from an adult who had recovered from COVID-19. The V gene is TRBV7-6, the J gene TRBJ1-4; 10 bases agree with TRBD1. CDR3 amino acids: CASSETGGLGEKLFF. In nucleotides, the CDR3 is TGTGCCAGCAGCGAGACAGGGGGCTTAGGTGAAAAACTGTTTTTT.